This entry concerns a single T cell receptor (beta chain). Per germline, CDR1 SGHRS and CDR2 YFSETQ. This CDR3 is 13 amino acids long. V shed 9 bases and J 7 bases; nucleotides not matched to a gene: 9. The sample comes from a study of blood T cell repertoires in COVID-19. Study at large: Whether acute or convalescent, the COVID-19 samples came from the United States, Italy and Spain. The analysed material was cDNA or gDNA that came from T cells, B-cell-depleted T cells, or PBMCs.

In the original analysis: Reference gene primer amplification in the assay estimated nucleated cell counts. Assay: immunoSEQ multiplex PCR; the TCRdb copy retains only in-frame clones and omits some. The V and J calls and the clone size are those of that table, but D and trimming were determined from the DNA. The sample holds some 400,000 clones; 90% are singletons and the top ten take 6.5%. This TCR derives from a man younger than 35 with active or convalescent COVID-19. The chain employs TRBV5-1 and TRBJ1-4, with 7 bases identical to TRBD1. Sequenced sample: peripheral blood. The CDR3 nucleotides read TGCGCCACCACCAGGGGGGCGGGTGAAAAACTGTTTTTT. Translating gives CATTRGAGEKLFF.